This TCR beta chain was obtained from a study of T cell responses to AZD1222 COVID-19 vaccine. Study results and limitations: Receipt of two AZD1222 doses was followed by a rise in Spike-specific TCR breadth and depth. Donors were mostly white British, more females; clonal diversity possibly underestimated. CD4 TCRs linked to vaccination spanned spike, dominating at 160-218 and 743-854.

Details on this clone: Its matching antigen is unknown.

The protocol was immunoSEQ multiplex PCR, while the TCRdb copy is restricted to in-frame clones and leaves out a portion. Here the sample spans under 200,000 clones, more than 90% being singletons. The TCR originated in an adult in good health. The specimen comprised peripheral blood, sampled on day 0 of AZD1222 vaccination.

The CDR3 coding sequence is TGTGCCAGCAGCCCCTGGACACTACCAGGGGCCAACGTCCTGACTTTC. This codes for CASSPWTLPGANVLTF. The V call is TRBV7-8, the J call TRBJ2-6, with a possible D match to TRBD1 (5 bases). Germline assignment: CDR1 SGHVS and CDR2 FQNEAQ. The CDR3 is 16 amino acids. V was pared by 5 bases and J by 4 bases, with 15 bases between.